Described below is a single T cell receptor (beta chain) sequence and its context. The CDR3 totals 14 residues. V lost 0 bases, J lost 5 bases, and 11 bases lay in between. CDR1 is SGDLS and CDR2 is YYNGEE in the germline V gene. Measured with immunoSEQ multiplex PCR; TCRdb has only the in-frame clones, and not every one. The sample lists over 140,000 clones, around 93% seen once, with about 3.7% in the top ten. The study pooled second doses at about 4 or about 12 weeks. The record originates from a study of T cell responses to AZD1222 COVID-19 vaccine. The chain combines TRBV9 with TRBJ1-2, with D possibly TRBD1 on 5 matching bases. The sequencing used peripheral blood, collected 28 days after the second AZD1222 dose. The sequence was collected from an adult who received the AZD1222 COVID-19 vaccine. CDR3 protein: CASSVGDSLYGYTF. The CDR3, as DNA: TGTGCCAGCAGCGTAGGAGACAGCCTATATGGCTACACCTTC.